The rows below give T cell receptor beta chains drawn from one sample of a study of patients and donors after allogeneic stem cell transplantation. TCRdb itself ran the RT-PCR reads through MiXCR, one entry per CDR3 protein. The sample includes about 110,000 distinct CDR3 sequences, about a third of them seen just once. Sequenced input: blood, either unsorted or a sorted T cell fraction (not recorded which). The receptors stem from a human donor who was either an allogeneic HSCT recipient or a stem cell or donor lymphocyte infusion donor (not recorded which). It is not recorded whose cells these are; they may come from a transplant donor. CDR3s include the opening cysteine and the closing phenylalanine or tryptophan. Each record gives: D gene, J gene, clone size, V gene, CDR3 length, CDR3 protein, CDR3 DNA. A D gene is named only where the DNA matches it firmly. A clone size is listed for some rows: how often the clone was seen (once, few, many), or a class if it is expanded.

d_call: -
j_call: TRBJ2-5
clone_size: -
v_call: TRBV29-1
cdr3_length: 14
cdr3_aa: CSVENRRGDETQYF
cdr3_nt: TGCAGCGTTGAGAATCGTCGGGGAGACGAGACCCAGTACTTC

d_call: -
j_call: TRBJ1-1
clone_size: -
v_call: TRBV12-3/TRBV12-4
cdr3_length: 13
cdr3_aa: CASSPNPNTEAFF
cdr3_nt: TGTGCCAGCAGTCCAAACCCGAACACTGAAGCTTTCTTT

d_call: TRBD2
j_call: TRBJ2-7
clone_size: -
v_call: TRBV5-6
cdr3_length: 16
cdr3_aa: CASSLDASGTSYEQYF
cdr3_nt: TGTGCCAGCAGCTTGGATGCTAGCGGGACCTCCTACGAGCAGTACTTC

d_call: -
j_call: TRBJ2-3
clone_size: -
v_call: TRBV12-3/TRBV12-4
cdr3_length: 13
cdr3_aa: CASSDQRADTQYF
cdr3_nt: TGTGCCAGCAGTGACCAAAGGGCTGATACGCAGTATTTT

d_call: -
j_call: TRBJ1-4
clone_size: -
v_call: TRBV28
cdr3_length: 19
cdr3_aa: CASSPFPNLVGSTNEKLFF
cdr3_nt: TGTGCCAGCAGTCCGTTCCCAAACCTCGTGGGGTCAACTAATGAAAAACTGTTTTTT

d_call: -
j_call: TRBJ1-6
clone_size: -
v_call: TRBV28
cdr3_length: 18
cdr3_aa: CASSSPILGIGPSSPLHF
cdr3_nt: TGTGCCAGCAGTTCCCCCATTTTGGGGATAGGACCGAGTTCACCCCTCCACTTT

d_call: -
j_call: TRBJ1-1
clone_size: -
v_call: TRBV12-3/TRBV12-4
cdr3_length: 12
cdr3_aa: CASSLDGTEAFF
cdr3_nt: TGTGCCAGCAGTTTAGATGGCACTGAAGCTTTCTTT

d_call: -
j_call: TRBJ2-7
clone_size: -
v_call: TRBV20-1
cdr3_length: 15
cdr3_aa: CSARGVRSKGYEQYF
cdr3_nt: TGCAGTGCTAGAGGGGTCAGGTCCAAAGGCTACGAGCAGTACTTC

d_call: TRBD2
j_call: TRBJ2-7
clone_size: once
v_call: TRBV15
cdr3_length: 16
cdr3_aa: CATSRDRGRASYEQYF
cdr3_nt: TGTGCCACCAGCAGAGATCGCGGGAGGGCCTCATACGAGCAGTACTTC

d_call: -
j_call: TRBJ2-7
clone_size: few
v_call: TRBV5-6
cdr3_length: 13
cdr3_aa: CASSPDRFYEQYF
cdr3_nt: TGTGCCAGCAGCCCGGACAGATTTTACGAGCAGTACTTC

d_call: -
j_call: TRBJ2-7
clone_size: -
v_call: TRBV5-1
cdr3_length: 14
cdr3_aa: CASSLGQISYEQYF
cdr3_nt: TGCGCCAGCAGCTTGGGACAGATTTCCTACGAGCAGTACTTC

d_call: -
j_call: TRBJ2-6
clone_size: few
v_call: TRBV20-1
cdr3_length: 13
cdr3_aa: CSASPSGANVLTF
cdr3_nt: TGCAGTGCTAGTCCCTCTGGGGCCAACGTCCTGACTTTC

d_call: TRBD2
j_call: TRBJ2-1
clone_size: once
v_call: TRBV24-1
cdr3_length: 18
cdr3_aa: CATSDLGETSGRAYEQFF
cdr3_nt: TGTGCCACCAGTGATTTAGGCGAGACTAGCGGGAGGGCCTATGAGCAGTTCTTC

d_call: -
j_call: TRBJ2-5
clone_size: -
v_call: TRBV10-3
cdr3_length: 13
cdr3_aa: CAISPRMRETQYF
cdr3_nt: TGTGCCATCAGCCCCAGGATGAGGGAGACCCAGTACTTC

d_call: -
j_call: TRBJ2-7
clone_size: -
v_call: TRBV20-1
cdr3_length: 13
cdr3_aa: CSATGHLAYEQYF
cdr3_nt: TGCAGTGCTACGGGACACCTTGCCTACGAGCAGTACTTC

d_call: -
j_call: TRBJ2-2
clone_size: -
v_call: TRBV11-3
cdr3_length: 15
cdr3_aa: CASSLGQQFSGELFF
cdr3_nt: TGTGCCAGCAGCTTAGGCCAGCAATTCAGCGGGGAGCTGTTTTTT

d_call: -
j_call: TRBJ1-5
clone_size: few
v_call: TRBV12-3/TRBV12-4
cdr3_length: 15
cdr3_aa: CASSPRGGGYQPQHF
cdr3_nt: TGTGCCAGCAGTCCCAGGGGAGGAGGATATCAGCCCCAGCATTTT

d_call: -
j_call: TRBJ2-7
clone_size: -
v_call: TRBV18
cdr3_length: 13
cdr3_aa: CASSPGTNYEQYF
cdr3_nt: TGTGCCAGCTCACCAGGGACCAACTACGAGCAGTACTTC

d_call: -
j_call: TRBJ2-1
clone_size: -
v_call: TRBV5-1
cdr3_length: 13
cdr3_aa: CASSLGNYNEQFF
cdr3_nt: TGCGCCAGCAGCTTGGGGAACTACAATGAGCAGTTCTTC

d_call: -
j_call: TRBJ2-1
clone_size: -
v_call: TRBV11-2
cdr3_length: 14
cdr3_aa: CASSFHIQGAEQFF
cdr3_nt: TGTGCCAGCAGCTTCCACATACAGGGAGCTGAGCAGTTCTTC

d_call: TRBD1
j_call: TRBJ1-1
clone_size: few
v_call: TRBV20-1
cdr3_length: 13
cdr3_aa: CSACQGEDTEAFF
cdr3_nt: TGCAGTGCTTGCCAGGGGGAAGACACTGAAGCTTTCTTT

d_call: TRBD2
j_call: TRBJ2-3
clone_size: -
v_call: TRBV5-1
cdr3_length: 18
cdr3_aa: CASSLAVLAGGRTDTQYF
cdr3_nt: TGCGCCAGCAGCTTGGCGGTTCTAGCGGGAGGACGCACAGATACGCAGTATTTT

d_call: -
j_call: TRBJ1-5
clone_size: few
v_call: TRBV18
cdr3_length: 19
cdr3_aa: CASSPEDKGRWPSNQPQHF
cdr3_nt: TGTGCCAGCTCACCAGAGGACAAGGGAAGATGGCCTAGCAATCAGCCCCAGCATTTT

d_call: TRBD2
j_call: TRBJ2-1
clone_size: -
v_call: TRBV14
cdr3_length: 17
cdr3_aa: CASSPHRLAGWYNEQFF
cdr3_nt: TGTGCCAGCAGCCCACACCGACTAGCGGGCTGGTACAATGAGCAGTTCTTC

d_call: -
j_call: TRBJ1-2
clone_size: few
v_call: TRBV20-1
cdr3_length: 14
cdr3_aa: CSARFTGIFYGYTF
cdr3_nt: TGCAGTGCTAGGTTCACAGGGATCTTCTATGGCTACACCTTC

d_call: -
j_call: TRBJ1-3
clone_size: -
v_call: TRBV21-1
cdr3_length: 13
cdr3_aa: CASSEPSGNTIYF
cdr3_nt: TGTGCCAGCAGCGAACCCTCTGGAAACACCATATATTTT

d_call: -
j_call: TRBJ2-1
clone_size: -
v_call: TRBV10-2
cdr3_length: 11
cdr3_aa: CASSVEYEQFF
cdr3_nt: TGCGCCAGCAGTGTGGAGTATGAGCAGTTCTTC

d_call: -
j_call: TRBJ2-7
clone_size: -
v_call: TRBV20-1
cdr3_length: 12
cdr3_aa: CSAIGEKYEQYF
cdr3_nt: TGCAGTGCTATCGGGGAGAAGTACGAGCAGTACTTC

d_call: -
j_call: TRBJ2-7
clone_size: -
v_call: TRBV6-1
cdr3_length: 15
cdr3_aa: CASSDGRIRGGEQYF
cdr3_nt: TGTGCCAGCAGTGATGGGCGTATTCGGGGTGGCGAGCAGTACTTC

d_call: -
j_call: TRBJ2-5
clone_size: once
v_call: TRBV12-3/TRBV12-4
cdr3_length: 14
cdr3_aa: CASSLKQLQETQYF
cdr3_nt: TGTGCCAGCAGTTTAAAACAGCTCCAAGAGACCCAGTACTTC

d_call: -
j_call: TRBJ1-6
clone_size: few
v_call: TRBV4-3
cdr3_length: 16
cdr3_aa: CASSQHPTDFYSPLHF
cdr3_nt: TGCGCCAGCAGCCAACATCCGACAGACTTTTATTCACCCCTCCACTTT

d_call: -
j_call: TRBJ2-6
clone_size: -
v_call: TRBV12-3/TRBV12-4
cdr3_length: 16
cdr3_aa: CASRDFLGSGANVLTF
cdr3_nt: TGTGCCAGCCGGGACTTTCTCGGCTCTGGGGCCAACGTCCTGACTTTC

d_call: -
j_call: TRBJ2-7
clone_size: -
v_call: TRBV28
cdr3_length: 12
cdr3_aa: CASSPTSIAQYF
cdr3_nt: TGTGCCAGCAGCCCTACTAGTATTGCGCAGTACTTC

d_call: TRBD2
j_call: TRBJ2-1
clone_size: -
v_call: TRBV5-1
cdr3_length: 17
cdr3_aa: CASSLLPLSSGGNEQFF
cdr3_nt: TGCGCCAGCAGCTTACTGCCCCTATCCAGCGGGGGGAATGAGCAGTTCTTC

d_call: -
j_call: TRBJ1-5
clone_size: -
v_call: TRBV19
cdr3_length: 14
cdr3_aa: CATREAVPNQPQHF
cdr3_nt: TGTGCCACCAGGGAGGCAGTACCGAATCAGCCCCAGCATTTT

d_call: TRBD1
j_call: TRBJ1-2
clone_size: few
v_call: TRBV7-2
cdr3_length: 15
cdr3_aa: CASSSRDRVSYGYTF
cdr3_nt: TGTGCCAGCAGCTCACGGGACAGGGTTTCTTATGGCTACACCTTC

d_call: TRBD1
j_call: TRBJ1-1
clone_size: few
v_call: TRBV6-5
cdr3_length: 14
cdr3_aa: CASRTGDRVGEAFF
cdr3_nt: TGTGCCAGCAGAACGGGTGACAGGGTTGGTGAAGCTTTCTTT

d_call: -
j_call: TRBJ1-2
clone_size: few
v_call: TRBV5-6
cdr3_length: 15
cdr3_aa: CASSLGDIVSGGYTF
cdr3_nt: TGTGCCAGCAGCTTGGGGGATATTGTTTCGGGTGGCTACACCTTC

d_call: -
j_call: TRBJ2-1
clone_size: -
v_call: TRBV12-3/TRBV12-4
cdr3_length: 12
cdr3_aa: CASSPDWNEQFF
cdr3_nt: TGTGCCAGCAGCCCCGACTGGAATGAGCAGTTCTTC

d_call: -
j_call: TRBJ1-1
clone_size: few
v_call: TRBV18
cdr3_length: 15
cdr3_aa: CASSPLTVLNTEAFF
cdr3_nt: TGTGCCAGCTCACCACTGACAGTTCTGAACACTGAAGCTTTCTTT

d_call: TRBD1
j_call: TRBJ1-1
clone_size: few
v_call: TRBV15
cdr3_length: 15
cdr3_aa: CATSRGRDRGGEAFF
cdr3_nt: TGTGCCACCAGCAGAGGACGGGACAGGGGTGGTGAAGCTTTCTTT

d_call: -
j_call: TRBJ1-1
clone_size: few
v_call: TRBV5-8
cdr3_length: 16
cdr3_aa: CASISWWGGENTEAFF
cdr3_nt: TGTGCCAGCATCTCCTGGTGGGGAGGGGAGAACACTGAAGCTTTCTTT

d_call: -
j_call: TRBJ1-5
clone_size: -
v_call: TRBV12-3/TRBV12-4
cdr3_length: 12
cdr3_aa: CASSLRDQPQHF
cdr3_nt: TGTGCCAGCAGTTTGCGGGATCAGCCCCAGCATTTT

d_call: -
j_call: TRBJ2-1
clone_size: few
v_call: TRBV6-6
cdr3_length: 14
cdr3_aa: CASSYSTGKNEQFF
cdr3_nt: TGTGCCAGCAGTTACTCAACAGGGAAGAATGAGCAGTTCTTC

d_call: TRBD1
j_call: TRBJ2-3
clone_size: -
v_call: TRBV9
cdr3_length: 14
cdr3_aa: CASSLGTVVDTQYF
cdr3_nt: TGTGCCAGCAGCCTTGGGACAGTCGTGGATACGCAGTATTTT

d_call: TRBD1
j_call: TRBJ2-1
clone_size: -
v_call: TRBV12-3/TRBV12-4
cdr3_length: 16
cdr3_aa: CASSPYRVNRGNEQFF
cdr3_nt: TGTGCCAGCAGCCCGTACAGGGTCAACAGGGGCAATGAGCAGTTCTTC

d_call: -
j_call: TRBJ2-3
clone_size: few
v_call: TRBV6-1
cdr3_length: 16
cdr3_aa: CASSEVEDSQEDTQYF
cdr3_nt: TGTGCCAGCAGTGAAGTAGAAGACTCCCAGGAGGATACGCAGTATTTT

d_call: -
j_call: TRBJ1-1
clone_size: few
v_call: TRBV6-6
cdr3_length: 14
cdr3_aa: CASSPGGWSTEAFF
cdr3_nt: TGTGCCAGCAGCCCCGGGGGATGGAGCACTGAAGCTTTCTTT

d_call: TRBD2
j_call: TRBJ2-7
clone_size: -
v_call: TRBV20-1
cdr3_length: 14
cdr3_aa: CSAGRGSNTYEQYF
cdr3_nt: TGCAGTGCCGGGAGGGGGTCCAATACCTACGAGCAGTACTTC

d_call: TRBD1
j_call: TRBJ2-5
clone_size: few
v_call: TRBV18
cdr3_length: 16
cdr3_aa: CASSPQTGGGVETQYF
cdr3_nt: TGTGCCAGCTCACCTCAGACAGGGGGCGGAGTAGAGACCCAGTACTTC

d_call: -
j_call: TRBJ1-1
clone_size: few
v_call: TRBV5-5
cdr3_length: 14
cdr3_aa: CASRLGSEGDEAFF
cdr3_nt: TGTGCCAGCAGACTCGGATCCGAGGGCGATGAAGCTTTCTTT

d_call: -
j_call: TRBJ2-2
clone_size: -
v_call: TRBV12-3/TRBV12-4
cdr3_length: 13
cdr3_aa: CVSSPYQVGELFF
cdr3_nt: TGTGTCAGCAGCCCCTATCAGGTCGGGGAGCTGTTTTTT

d_call: -
j_call: TRBJ2-4
clone_size: once
v_call: TRBV5-1
cdr3_length: 13
cdr3_aa: CASSLDRGDIQYF
cdr3_nt: TGCGCCAGCAGCTTGGATAGGGGTGACATTCAGTACTTC

d_call: -
j_call: TRBJ1-2
clone_size: many
v_call: TRBV4-3
cdr3_length: 13
cdr3_aa: CASSPRAGKGYTF
cdr3_nt: TGCGCCAGCAGCCCCAGGGCGGGGAAGGGCTACACCTTC